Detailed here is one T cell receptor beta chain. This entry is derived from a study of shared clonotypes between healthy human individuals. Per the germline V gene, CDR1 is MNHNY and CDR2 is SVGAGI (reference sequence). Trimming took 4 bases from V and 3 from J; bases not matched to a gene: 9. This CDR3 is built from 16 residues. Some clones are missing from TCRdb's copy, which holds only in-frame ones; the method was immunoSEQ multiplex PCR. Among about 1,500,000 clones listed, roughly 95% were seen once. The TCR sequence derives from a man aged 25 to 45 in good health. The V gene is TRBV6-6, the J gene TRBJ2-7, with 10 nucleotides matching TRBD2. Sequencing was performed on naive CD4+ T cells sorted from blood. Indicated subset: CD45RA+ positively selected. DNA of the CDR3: TGTGCCAGCAGTTCTTCTATACTAGCGGGAAACTACGAGCAGTACTTC. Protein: CASSSSILAGNYEQYF.